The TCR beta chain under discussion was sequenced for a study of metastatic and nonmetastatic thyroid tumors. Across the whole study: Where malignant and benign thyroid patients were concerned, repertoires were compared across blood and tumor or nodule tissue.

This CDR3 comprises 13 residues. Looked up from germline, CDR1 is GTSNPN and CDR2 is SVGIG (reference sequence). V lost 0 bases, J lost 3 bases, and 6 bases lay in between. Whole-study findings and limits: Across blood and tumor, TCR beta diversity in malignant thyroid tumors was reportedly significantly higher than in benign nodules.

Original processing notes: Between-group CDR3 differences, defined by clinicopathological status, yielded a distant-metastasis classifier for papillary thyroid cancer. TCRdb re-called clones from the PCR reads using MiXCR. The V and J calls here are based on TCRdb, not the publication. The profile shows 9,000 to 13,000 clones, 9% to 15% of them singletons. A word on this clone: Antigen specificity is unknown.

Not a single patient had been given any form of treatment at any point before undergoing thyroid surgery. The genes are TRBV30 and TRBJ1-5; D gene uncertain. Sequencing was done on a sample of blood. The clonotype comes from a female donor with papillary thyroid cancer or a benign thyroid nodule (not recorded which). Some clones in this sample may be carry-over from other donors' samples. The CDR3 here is CAWSVAYNQPQHF. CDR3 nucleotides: TGTGCCTGGAGTGTGGCCTACAATCAGCCCCAGCATTTT.